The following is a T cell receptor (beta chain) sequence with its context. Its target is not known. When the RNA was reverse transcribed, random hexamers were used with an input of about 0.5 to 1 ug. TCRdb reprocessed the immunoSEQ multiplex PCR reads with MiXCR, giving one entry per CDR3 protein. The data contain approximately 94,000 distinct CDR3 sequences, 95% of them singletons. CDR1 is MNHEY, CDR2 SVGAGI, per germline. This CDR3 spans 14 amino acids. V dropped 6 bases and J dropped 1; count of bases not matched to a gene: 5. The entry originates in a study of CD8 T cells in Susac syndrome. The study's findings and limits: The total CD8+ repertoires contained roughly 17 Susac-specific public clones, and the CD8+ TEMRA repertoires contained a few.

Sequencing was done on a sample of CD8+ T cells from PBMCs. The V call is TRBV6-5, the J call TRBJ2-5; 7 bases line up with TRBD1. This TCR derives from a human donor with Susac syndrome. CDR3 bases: TGTGCCAGCAGGCGACCAGGGGGCCAAGAGACCCAGTACTTC. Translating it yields CASRRPGGQETQYF.